One and the same sample provided the 13 T cell receptor beta chains below, sequenced in a study of CD8 T cells in Susac syndrome. Random hexamers were used to reverse transcribe an amount of about 0.45 to 1 ug RNA. One entry per CDR3 protein, called by TCRdb with MiXCR from the immunoSEQ multiplex PCR reads. The sample lists 400,000 to 550,000 distinct CDR3 sequences, more than 80% occurring once. Specimen: CD8+ T cells from PBMCs. The receptors stem from a human donor with multiple sclerosis.

V usage is TRBV6-2 or TRBV6-3 and J usage is TRBJ1-5; tentative D call: TRBD1 (6 bases). The CDR3 loop spans 16 amino acids. The ends were cut back, 6 bases at V and 5 bases at J, with 20 bases in the middle. Germline CDR1 MNHEY, CDR2 SVGEGT. The CDR3 sequence: CASSHRAGAGDQPQHF. In nucleotides, the CDR3 is TGTGCCAGCAGCCACCGGGCAGGGGCCGGGGATCAGCCCCAGCATTTT.

The gene calls are TRBV19 and TRBJ2-1; 10 nucleotides line up with TRBD2. V trimming: 10 bases; J trimming: 7 bases; junction bases outside the gene matches: 13. This CDR3 region has 15 residues. Looked up from germline, CDR1 is LNHDA and CDR2 is SQIVND (reference sequence). The CDR3 DNA reads TGTGCCACCGCCACTTTAGCGGGAGGTATGAATGAGCAGTTCTTC. As protein: CATATLAGGMNEQFF.

Only one count was recorded for this clonotype. The CDR3 DNA follows: TGTGCCAGCAGCCCAACACAGGGGGTAGGAGAAAAACTGTTTTTT. Encoded protein: CASSPTQGVGEKLFF. The chain carries TRBV7-6 and TRBJ1-4; 8 bases are a match to TRBD1. In germline, CDR1 is SGHVS, CDR2 FNYEAQ. V lost 5 bases to trimming and J lost 8 bases; unmatched junction nucleotides: 10. The CDR3 is 15 amino acids.

The chain has TRBV28 and TRBJ2-7; 7 bases align to TRBD2. V shed 4 bases and J 5 bases; nucleotides not matched to a gene: 14. This CDR3 has 16 amino acids. Germline V gene sequence: CDR1 MDHEN, CDR2 SYDVKM. Here the CDR3 reads CASSSRDYLSTNEQYF. In nucleotides, the CDR3 is TGTGCCAGCAGTTCCCGGGACTACCTAAGTACTAACGAGCAGTACTTC.

The chain combines TRBV5-1 with TRBJ2-7; the D is unclear. Germline CDR1 SGHRS, CDR2 YFSETQ. The ends were cut back, 4 bases at V and 0 bases at J, with 17 bases in the middle. The length of the CDR3 is 16 residues. CDR3 sequence reads: CASSQDLRTGSYEQYF. In DNA, the CDR3 is TGCGCCAGCAGCCAGGATTTAAGAACCGGCTCCTACGAGCAGTACTTC.

The chain couples TRBV7-3 to TRBJ2-1, with 8 nucleotides matching TRBD1. The CDR3 contains 15 residues. The germline CDR1 and CDR2 sequences are SGHTA and FQGTGA. V gave up 2 bases and J gave up 7 bases; unmatched junction bases: 7. In DNA form, the CDR3 reads TGTGCCAGCAGCTTAGGACAGGGAGTCGTAAATGAGCAGTTCTTC. It yields the protein CASSLGQGVVNEQFF.

V gene TRBV12-3 or TRBV12-4 combines with J gene TRBJ2-3; 8 bases align to TRBD1. The CDR3 has 15 amino acids. V lost 5 bases, J lost 5 bases, and 9 bases stayed unmatched. CDR3 residues: CASSAGTGLIDTQYF. CDR3 DNA: TGTGCCAGCAGTGCCGGGACAGGCCTCATAGATACGCAGTATTTT.

The chain uses TRBV18 and TRBJ2-7, with 12 bases aligning to TRBD1. Looked up from germline, CDR1 is KGHSH and CDR2 is LQKENI. V gave up 0 bases and J gave up 6 bases; unmatched junction bases: 9. CDR3 length equals 17 residues. The CDR3 loop is CASSPPVRDRGLFEQYF. The CDR3 region has the DNA TGTGCCAGCTCACCACCGGTCCGGGACAGGGGGCTGTTCGAGCAGTACTTC. Full variable domain (missing parts from reference TRBV18 and TRBJ2-7): NAGVMQNPRHLVRRRGQEARLRCSPMKGHSHVYWYRQLPEEGLKFMVYLQKENIIDESGMPKERFSAEFPKEGPSILRIQQVVRGDSAAYFCASSPPVRDRGLFEQYFGPGTRLTVT.

The chain is built from TRBV12-3 or TRBV12-4 and TRBJ1-1; a weak D match, TRBD1 (5 bases). The CDR3 runs to 16 residues. V was cut by 5 bases and J by 0 bases, with 16 bases left in between. The DNA of the CDR3 is TGTGCCAGCAGTCCGAGGGACCTTCGCATGAACACTGAAGCTTTCTTT. Amino acids: CASSPRDLRMNTEAFF.

The chain uses TRBV11-2 and TRBJ2-1; TRBD2 agrees at 7 bases. The junction had 13 bases not matched to a gene; V was cut back by 4 bases and J by 7 bases. Looked up from germline, CDR1 is SGHAT and CDR2 is FQNNGV. The CDR3 has 16 amino acids. CDR3 sequence reads: CASSSLGGDLKNEQFF. The CDR3, as DNA: TGTGCCAGCAGCTCCCTGGGGGGGGACCTGAAGAATGAGCAGTTCTTC. The whole variable domain, remainder taken from reference TRBV11-2 and TRBJ2-1, is EAGVAQSPRYKIIEKRQSVAFWCNPISGHATLYWYQQILGQGPKLLIQFQNNGVVDDSQLPKDRFSAERLKGVDSTLKIQPAKLEDSAVYLCASSSLGGDLKNEQFFGPGTRLTVL.

The chain has TRBV12-3 or TRBV12-4 and TRBJ2-1, with TRBD2 matching over 10 bases. Trimming cost V 3 bases and J 9 bases; bases outside gene matches: 14. CDR3 length equals 17 residues. The CDR3 sequence is CASSFGLAGETAGEQFF. The CDR3, as DNA: TGTGCCAGCAGTTTCGGCCTAGCGGGAGAAACCGCGGGTGAGCAGTTCTTC.

This chain uses TRBV7-8 with TRBJ2-1; D is possibly TRBD2 (5 bases). This CDR3 has 15 amino acids. Germline CDR1 reads SGHVS; CDR2 reads FQNEAQ. Trimming stripped 3 bases from V and 2 bases from J, with 11 bases between. The CDR3 bases are TGTGCCAGCAGCTTCCCGACGGGGACCTACAATGAGCAGTTCTTC. This sequence encodes CASSFPTGTYNEQFF.

The J gene is TRBJ2-1, the V gene TRBV5-1, with TRBD1 matching over 10 bases. Looked up from germline, CDR1 is SGHRS and CDR2 is YFSETQ. The CDR3 is 17 residues long. V dropped 7 bases and J dropped 8; count of bases not matched to a gene: 18. The CDR3 reads CASAQGTGAFPRDEQFF. The CDR3, as DNA: TGCGCCAGCGCGCAAGGGACAGGGGCTTTCCCGCGGGATGAGCAGTTCTTC.